This passage covers 14 T cell receptor beta chains from one sample sequenced in a study of blood T cell repertoires in COVID-19. Clones were read by immunoSEQ multiplex PCR, and TCRdb kept only the in-frame ones, dropping some. The table has about 300,000 clones, roughly 88% seen once. Sequences were obtained from peripheral blood. The source is a woman under 40 who had recovered from COVID-19.

The chain carries TRBV19 and TRBJ1-3, with 7 bases identical to TRBD1. The CDR3 spans 14 residues. Trimming cost V 6 bases and J 4 bases; bases outside gene matches: 6. Per the germline V gene, CDR1 is LNHDA and CDR2 is SQIVND (reference sequence). This CDR3 reads CASSPGTAGNTIYF. The CDR3 nucleotides read TGTGCCAGTAGCCCCGGGACAGCAGGAAACACCATATATTTT.

The genes are TRBV12-3 or TRBV12-4 and TRBJ2-7, with D unresolved. This CDR3 comprises 12 residues. Trimming stripped 4 bases from V and 1 base from J, with 5 bases between. This CDR3 is CASSSSSYEQYF. The CDR3 coding sequence is TGTGCCAGCAGTTCCTCTTCCTACGAGCAGTACTTC.

The gene calls are TRBV28 and TRBJ1-1; 7 bases are a match to TRBD1. J gave up 4 bases and V 6 bases, and 8 bases lay outside the gene matches. The V gene's germline CDR1 is MDHEN and CDR2 SYDVKM. The CDR3 has 14 amino acids. The CDR3 DNA sequence: TGTGCCAGCAGCAGTCTGGGACAGTCCACTGAAGCTTTCTTT. Amino acids: CASSSLGQSTEAFF.

This clone has a handful of counts. The chain links TRBV29-1 to TRBJ2-2; 8 bases agree with TRBD1. The germline V gene encodes CDR1 SQVTM and CDR2 ANQGSEA. The CDR3 runs to 15 residues. Unmatched junction bases numbered 7, after V lost 1 base and J lost 6 bases. The CDR3 sequence: CSVEGGQGWSGELFF. Written as DNA, the CDR3 is TGCAGCGTTGAAGGAGGACAGGGTTGGTCCGGGGAGCTGTTTTTT.

CDR3: CASSQDQSGNTYNEQFF. The CDR3 DNA reads as TGTGCCAGCAGCCAAGATCAGAGCGGCAATACCTACAATGAGCAGTTCTTC. The chain employs TRBV4-2 and TRBJ2-1; a possible D gene is TRBD2 (5 bases). Trimming took 0 bases from V and 2 from J, leaving 14 bases between them. Germline V gene lookup returns CDR1 LGHNA and CDR2 YNFKEQ. The length of the CDR3 is 17 residues.

A note on this clone: This specimen includes other DNA sequences encoding the same CDR3. The CDR3 DNA sequence: TGCGCCAGCAGTAGTGACAGGGGAGAAGAGACCCAGTACTTC. This codes for CASSSDRGEETQYF. The chain has TRBV5-1 and TRBJ2-5, with 8 bases matching TRBD1. J gave up 3 bases and V 5 bases, and 6 bases lay outside the gene matches. CDR3 length equals 14 residues. Looked up from germline, CDR1 is SGHRS and CDR2 is YFSETQ. Full variable domain (rest looked up from reference TRBV5-1 and TRBJ2-5): KAGVTQTPRYLIKTRGQQVTLSCSPISGHRSVSWYQQTPGQGLQFLFEYFSETQRNKGNFPGRFSGRQFSNSRSEMNVSTLELGDSALYLCASSSDRGEETQYFGPGTRLLVL.

This chain links TRBV5-8 with TRBJ2-3; 8 bases map to TRBD1. Germline-derived CDR1 and CDR2 are SGHTS and YDEGEE. This CDR3 is built from 14 residues. The ends lost 5 bases at V and 3 bases at J; junction bases unmatched: 5. The CDR3 loop reads CASSYGQGTDTQYF. The CDR3 nucleotides are TGTGCCAGCAGTTACGGACAGGGTACAGATACGCAGTATTTT.

This chain uses TRBV4-3 with TRBJ1-3, with D possibly being TRBD1 (5 bases). Germline CDR1 is LGHNA and CDR2 is YSLEER. Trimming took 0 bases from V and 3 from J, leaving 9 bases between them. The CDR3 length is 15 residues. CDR3 in amino acids: CASSQEGAFGNTIYF. Written as DNA, the CDR3 is TGCGCCAGCAGCCAAGAAGGGGCTTTTGGAAACACCATATATTTT.

The rearrangement uses TRBV4-2 and TRBJ2-2; 9 nucleotides agree with TRBD1. V was clipped by 7 bases and J by 6 bases; unmatched bases: 9. CDR1 LGHNA and CDR2 YNFKEQ come from the germline V gene. The CDR3 contains 15 residues. CDR3 bases: TGTGCCAGCAACCCGGGACAGGGAAACGCCGGGGAGCTGTTTTTT. As protein: CASNPGQGNAGELFF.

Many counts were recorded for this clone. This chain joins TRBV12-3 or TRBV12-4 and TRBJ1-1; unclear D gene. CDR3 length: 13 residues. V dropped 3 bases and J dropped 4 bases, with 9 bases sitting between them. The CDR3 nucleotides are TGTGCCAGCAGTTTCCAGTCTGGCACTGAAGCTTTCTTT. Translated, it gives CASSFQSGTEAFF.

V gene TRBV5-6 combines with J gene TRBJ2-7, with D unresolved. V lost 1 base and J 4 bases, leaving 3 bases between the germline ends. The CDR3 contains 11 residues. The V gene's germline CDR1 is SGHDT and CDR2 YYEEEE. DNA of the CDR3: TGTGCCAGCAGCTTGACTTACGAGCAGTACTTC. This gives the protein CASSLTYEQYF.

This clone appeared a single time. The chain carries TRBV5-1 and TRBJ2-7, with 7 bases fitting TRBD2. This CDR3 has 15 residues. The germline gives CDR1 SGHRS, CDR2 YFSETQ. The V gene end was trimmed by 0 bases and the J gene end by 6 bases; junction bases not matched to a gene: 9. CDR3 DNA sequence: TGCGCCAGCAGCTTGGGGGGAGGGTTAGGTTTCGAGCAGTACTTC. Amino acid sequence: CASSLGGGLGFEQYF.

The chain couples TRBV5-6 to TRBJ2-3; 8 bases agree with TRBD2. Unmatched junction bases numbered 12, after V lost 7 bases and J lost 2 bases. The CDR3 runs 16 residues. Germline CDR1 reads SGHDT; CDR2 reads YYEEEE. CDR3 DNA sequence: TGTGCCAGCTACTTCTCGGTAGCGGGGTACACAGATACGCAGTATTTT. This gives the protein CASYFSVAGYTDTQYF.

The chain carries TRBV15 and TRBJ1-5; D gene uncertain. Trimming removed 0 bases at V and 6 bases at J, with 9 bases between. Germline V gives CDR1 LNHNV, CDR2 YYDKDF (reference sequence). The CDR3 runs to 14 residues. CDR3 in amino acids: CATSRDTRIQPQHF. The CDR3 nucleotides read TGTGCCACCAGCAGAGATACGAGAATTCAGCCCCAGCATTTT. The variable domain in full, with the rest retrieved from reference TRBV15 and TRBJ1-5, is DAMVIQNPRYQVTQFGKPVTLSCSQTLNHNVMYWYQQKSSQAPKLLFHYYDKDFNNEADTPDNFQSRRPNTSFCFLDIRSPGLGDTAMYLCATSRDTRIQPQHFGDGTRLSIL.